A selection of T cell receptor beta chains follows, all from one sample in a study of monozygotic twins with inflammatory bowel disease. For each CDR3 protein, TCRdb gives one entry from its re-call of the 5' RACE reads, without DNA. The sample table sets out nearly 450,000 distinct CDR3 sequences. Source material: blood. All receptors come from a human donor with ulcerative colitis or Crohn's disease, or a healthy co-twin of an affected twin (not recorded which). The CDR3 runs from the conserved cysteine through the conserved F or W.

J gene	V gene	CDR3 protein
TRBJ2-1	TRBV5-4	CASSLPSGGLNEQFF
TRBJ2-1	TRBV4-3	CASSQDRLTSGSLNEQFF
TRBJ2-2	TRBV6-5	CASSYLQGRDTGELFF
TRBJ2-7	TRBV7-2	CASSLGGSIYEQYF
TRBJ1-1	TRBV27	CASSLTGVRHTEAFF
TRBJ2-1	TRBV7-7	CASSLEGFGSSSEQFF
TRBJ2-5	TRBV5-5	CASTPSNEETQYF
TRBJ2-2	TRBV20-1	CSARYSPGQGAKLNTGELFF
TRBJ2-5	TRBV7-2	CASSLGSGTASQETQYF
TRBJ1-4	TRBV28	CASRSRAGATNEKLFF
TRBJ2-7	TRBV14	CASSPRDRAPYEQYF
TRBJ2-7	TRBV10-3	CAIRDGSYEQYF
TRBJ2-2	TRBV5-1	CASSDGNTGELFF
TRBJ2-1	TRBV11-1	CASSLDGGRANEQFF
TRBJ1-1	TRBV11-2	CASSLEGRGPQAFF
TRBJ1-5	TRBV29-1	CSVVGPGSNQPQHF
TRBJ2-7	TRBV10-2	CASSEWTGGYEQYF
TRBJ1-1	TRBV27	CASSLSRGTEAFF
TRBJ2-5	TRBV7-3	CASRQSGKETQYF
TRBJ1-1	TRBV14	CASSPVAEAFF
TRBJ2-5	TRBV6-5	CASSYYGLAGDAPETQYF
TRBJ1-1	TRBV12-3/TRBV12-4	CASSLPENTEAFF
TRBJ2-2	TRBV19	CASSIDRGTGELFF
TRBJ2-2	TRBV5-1	CASSSGLAELTGELFF
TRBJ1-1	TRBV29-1	CSVEVGGSMNTEAFF
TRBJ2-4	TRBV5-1	CASSAGRGIQYF
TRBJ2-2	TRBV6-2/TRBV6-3	CASLSWTSGANTGELFF
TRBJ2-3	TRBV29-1	CSETTGMTDTQYF
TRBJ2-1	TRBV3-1	CASSQSGRASYNEQFF
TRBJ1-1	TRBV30	CAWSVHNTEAFF
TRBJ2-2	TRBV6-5	CASSYSASQAITGELFF
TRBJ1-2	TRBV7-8	CASSSLPFYGYTF
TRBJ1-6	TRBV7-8	CASSMDDSPLHF
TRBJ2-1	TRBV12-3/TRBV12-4	CASSLPRLTRGGQFF
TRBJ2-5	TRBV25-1	CASSPRGGFAQETQYF
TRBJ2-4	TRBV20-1	CSARDARDTKNIQYF
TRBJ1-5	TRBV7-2	CASSQRAGGGNQPQHF
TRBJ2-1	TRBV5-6	CASSASWPGEQFF
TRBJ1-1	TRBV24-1	CATSDLRHNRGNTEAFF
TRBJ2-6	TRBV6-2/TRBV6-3	CASSYSANVLTF
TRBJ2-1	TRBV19	CASSTIAGGGNEQFF
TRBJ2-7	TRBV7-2	CASSPSASGGVYEQYF
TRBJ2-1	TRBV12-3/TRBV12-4	CASSFQARVLDEQFF
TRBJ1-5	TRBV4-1	CASSQLVLDQPQHF
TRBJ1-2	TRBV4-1	CASSQDEGVRYGYTF
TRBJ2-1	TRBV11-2	CASSLRQDFSNEQFF
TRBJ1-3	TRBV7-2	CASSRDSLSGNTIYF
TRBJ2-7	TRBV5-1	CASSRPMEDEQYF
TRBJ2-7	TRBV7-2	CASSPRGYEQYF
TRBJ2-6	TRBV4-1	CASSQERGPGANVLTF
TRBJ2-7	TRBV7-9	CASSLAGGDYEQYF
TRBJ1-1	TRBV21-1	CASSSPPFRDRDTEAFF
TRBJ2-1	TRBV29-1	CSATIYNEQFF
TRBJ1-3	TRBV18	CASSRQESSGNTIYF